Listed here is a single T cell receptor (beta chain). A TCRbeta library incorporating unique molecular identifiers was prepared. TCRdb independently ran MiXCR on the PCR reads; one entry per CDR3 protein. The profile shows some 490,000 distinct CDR3 sequences, approximately 13% of them singletons. The record originates from a study of T-cell reconstitution after alpha-beta-depleted transplantation in children. This CDR3 contains 13 residues. Germline V gives CDR1 GTSNPN, CDR2 SVGIG (reference sequence). Trimming removed 4 bases from V and 0 bases from J, with 6 bases in between. The sample in question was PBMCs from the stem cell graft donor, obtained from the stem cell graft. This chain joins TRBV30 and TRBJ1-4; D call uncertain. The sequence derives from a human donor who donated a stem cell graft to a child with combined immunodeficiency. The CDR3 nucleotides read TGTGCCTGGACAGGATCAACTAATGAAAAACTGTTTTTT. This codes for CAWTGSTNEKLFF.